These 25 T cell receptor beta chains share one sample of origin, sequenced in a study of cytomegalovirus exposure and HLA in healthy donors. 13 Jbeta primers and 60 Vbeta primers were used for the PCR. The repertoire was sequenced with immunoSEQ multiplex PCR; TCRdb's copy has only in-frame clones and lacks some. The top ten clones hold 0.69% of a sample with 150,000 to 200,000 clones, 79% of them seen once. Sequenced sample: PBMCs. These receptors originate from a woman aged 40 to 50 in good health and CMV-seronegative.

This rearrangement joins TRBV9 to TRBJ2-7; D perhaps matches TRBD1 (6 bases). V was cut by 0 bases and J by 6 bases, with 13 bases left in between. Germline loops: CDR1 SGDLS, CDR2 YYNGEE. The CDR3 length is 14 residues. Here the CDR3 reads CASSVGGRGSEQYF. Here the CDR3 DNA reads TGTGCCAGCAGCGTAGGAGGCAGGGGTTCCGAGCAGTACTTC.

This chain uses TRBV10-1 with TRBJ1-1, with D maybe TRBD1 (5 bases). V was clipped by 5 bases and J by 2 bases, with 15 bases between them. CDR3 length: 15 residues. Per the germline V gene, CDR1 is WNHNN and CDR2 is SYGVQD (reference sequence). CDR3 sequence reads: CASSLTVGINTEAFF. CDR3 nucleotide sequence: TGCGCCAGCAGTTTGACAGTGGGGATCAACACTGAAGCTTTCTTT.

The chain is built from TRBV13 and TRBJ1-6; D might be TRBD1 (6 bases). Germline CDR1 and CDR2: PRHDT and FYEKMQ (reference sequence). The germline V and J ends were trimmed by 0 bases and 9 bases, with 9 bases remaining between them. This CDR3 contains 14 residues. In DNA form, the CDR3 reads TGTGCCAGCAGCTTAGGCAGGGGTGGTTCACCCCTCCACTTT. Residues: CASSLGRGGSPLHF.

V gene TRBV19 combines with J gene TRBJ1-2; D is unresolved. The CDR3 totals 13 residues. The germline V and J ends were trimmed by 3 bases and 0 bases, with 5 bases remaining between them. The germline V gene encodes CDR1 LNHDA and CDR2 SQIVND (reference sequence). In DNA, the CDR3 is TGTGCCAGTAGTATCGGGACTAACTATGGCTACACCTTC. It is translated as CASSIGTNYGYTF.

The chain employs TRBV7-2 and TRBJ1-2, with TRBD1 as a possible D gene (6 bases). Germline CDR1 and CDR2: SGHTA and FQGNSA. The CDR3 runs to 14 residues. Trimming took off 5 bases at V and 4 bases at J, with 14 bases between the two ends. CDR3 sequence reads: CASSLQGSVYGYTF. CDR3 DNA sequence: TGTGCCAGCAGCCTACAGGGTTCTGTCTATGGCTACACCTTC.

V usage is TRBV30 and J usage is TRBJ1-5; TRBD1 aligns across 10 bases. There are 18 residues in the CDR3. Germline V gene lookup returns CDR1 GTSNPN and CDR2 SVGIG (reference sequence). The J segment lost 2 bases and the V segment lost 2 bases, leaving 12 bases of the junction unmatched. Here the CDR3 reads CAWSSSTGGPLGNQPQHF. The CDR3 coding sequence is TGTGCCTGGAGTTCATCGACAGGGGGCCCTTTGGGCAATCAGCCCCAGCATTTT. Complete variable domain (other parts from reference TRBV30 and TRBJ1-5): SQTIHQWPATLVQPVGSPLSLECTVEGTSNPNLYWYRQAAGRGLQLLFYSVGIGQISSEVPQNLSASRPQDRQFILSSKKLLLSDSGFYLCAWSSSTGGPLGNQPQHFGDGTRLSIL.

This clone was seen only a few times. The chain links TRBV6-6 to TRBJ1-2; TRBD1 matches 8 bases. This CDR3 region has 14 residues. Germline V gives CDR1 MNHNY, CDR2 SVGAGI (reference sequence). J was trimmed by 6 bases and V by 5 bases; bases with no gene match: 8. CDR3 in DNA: TGTGCCAGCAGTCCCCCAGGACAGGGACATGGCTACACCTTC. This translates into CASSPPGQGHGYTF.

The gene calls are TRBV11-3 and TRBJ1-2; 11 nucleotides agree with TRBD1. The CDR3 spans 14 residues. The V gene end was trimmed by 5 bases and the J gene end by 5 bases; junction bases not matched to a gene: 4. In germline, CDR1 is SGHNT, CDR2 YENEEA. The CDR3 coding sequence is TGTGCCAGCAGCCCGGGACAGGGGGATTATGGCTACACCTTC. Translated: CASSPGQGDYGYTF.

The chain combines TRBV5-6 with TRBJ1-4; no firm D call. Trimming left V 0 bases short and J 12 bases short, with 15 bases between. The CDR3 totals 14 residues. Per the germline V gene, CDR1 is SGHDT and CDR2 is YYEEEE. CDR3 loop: CASSLVLAGAELFF. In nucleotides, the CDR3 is TGTGCCAGCAGCTTGGTTTTGGCCGGAGCGGAACTGTTTTTT.

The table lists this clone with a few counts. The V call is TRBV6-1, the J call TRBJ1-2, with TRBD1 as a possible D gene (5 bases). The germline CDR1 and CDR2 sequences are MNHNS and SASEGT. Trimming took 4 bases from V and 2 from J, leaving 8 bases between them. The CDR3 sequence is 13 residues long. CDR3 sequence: CASSGEGNYGYTF. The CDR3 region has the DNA TGTGCCAGCAGTGGGGAGGGGAACTATGGCTACACCTTC.

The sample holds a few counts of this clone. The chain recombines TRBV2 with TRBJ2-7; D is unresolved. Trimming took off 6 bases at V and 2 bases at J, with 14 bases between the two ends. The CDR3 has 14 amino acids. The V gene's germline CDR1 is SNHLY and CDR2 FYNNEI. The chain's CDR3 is CASRAQTVAYEQYF. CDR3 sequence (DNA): TGTGCCAGCAGAGCTCAAACGGTAGCCTACGAGCAGTACTTC. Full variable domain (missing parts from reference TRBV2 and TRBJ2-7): EPEVTQTPSHQVTQMGQEVILRCVPISNHLYFYWYRQILGQKVEFLVSFYNNEISEKSEIFDDQFSVERPDGSNFTLKIRSTKLEDSAMYFCASRAQTVAYEQYFGPGTRLTVT.

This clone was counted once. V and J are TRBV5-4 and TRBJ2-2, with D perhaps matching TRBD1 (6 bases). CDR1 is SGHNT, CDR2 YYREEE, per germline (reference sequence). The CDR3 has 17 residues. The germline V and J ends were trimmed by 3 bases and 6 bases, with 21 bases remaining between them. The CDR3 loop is CASSSPPGQGNAGELFF. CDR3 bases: TGTGCCAGCAGCTCCCCTCCGGGACAAGGCAACGCCGGGGAGCTGTTTTTT.

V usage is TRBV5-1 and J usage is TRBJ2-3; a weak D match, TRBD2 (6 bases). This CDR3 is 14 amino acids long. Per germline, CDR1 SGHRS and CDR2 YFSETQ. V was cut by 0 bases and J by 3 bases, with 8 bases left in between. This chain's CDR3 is CASSLGGTTDTQYF. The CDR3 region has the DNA TGCGCCAGCAGCTTGGGGGGGACTACAGATACGCAGTATTTT.

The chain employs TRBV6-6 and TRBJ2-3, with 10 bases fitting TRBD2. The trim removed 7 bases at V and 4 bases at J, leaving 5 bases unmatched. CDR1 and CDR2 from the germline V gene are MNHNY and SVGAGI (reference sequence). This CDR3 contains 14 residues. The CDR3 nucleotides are TGTGCCAGCAAGCGGGAGGGTATGGCAGATACGCAGTATTTT. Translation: CASKREGMADTQYF.

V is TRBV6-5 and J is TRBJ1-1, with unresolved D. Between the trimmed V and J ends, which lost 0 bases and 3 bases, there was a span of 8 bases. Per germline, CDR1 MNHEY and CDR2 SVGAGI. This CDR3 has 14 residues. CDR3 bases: TGTGCCAGCAGTTACTCGTCCACGGACACTGAAGCTTTCTTT. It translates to CASSYSSTDTEAFF.

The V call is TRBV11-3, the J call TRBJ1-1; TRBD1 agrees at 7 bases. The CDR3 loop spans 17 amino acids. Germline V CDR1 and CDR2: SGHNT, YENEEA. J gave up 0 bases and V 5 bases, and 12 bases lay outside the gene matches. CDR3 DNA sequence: TGTGCCAGCAGCCACAACAGGGGCCGTAACATGAACACTGAAGCTTTCTTT. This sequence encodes CASSHNRGRNMNTEAFF.

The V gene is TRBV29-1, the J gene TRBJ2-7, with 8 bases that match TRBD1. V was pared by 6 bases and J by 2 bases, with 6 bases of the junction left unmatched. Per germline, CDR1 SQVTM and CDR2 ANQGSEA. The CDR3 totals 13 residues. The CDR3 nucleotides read TGCAGCGTCGGACAGGGCCTGACCTACGAGCAGTACTTC. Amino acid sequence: CSVGQGLTYEQYF.

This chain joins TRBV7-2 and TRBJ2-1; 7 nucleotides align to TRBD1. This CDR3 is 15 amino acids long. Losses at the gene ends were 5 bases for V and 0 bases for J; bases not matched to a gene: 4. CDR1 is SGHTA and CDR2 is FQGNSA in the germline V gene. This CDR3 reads CASSRSGGSYNEQFF. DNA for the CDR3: TGTGCCAGCAGCCGCTCAGGGGGCTCCTACAATGAGCAGTTCTTC.

DNA for the CDR3: TGTGCCAGCTCGGGACAGGGGAGCACTGAAGCTTTCTTT. This codes for CASSGQGSTEAFF. This chain joins TRBV19 and TRBJ1-1, with 10 positions matching TRBD1. Germline assignment: CDR1 LNHDA and CDR2 SQIVND (reference sequence). This CDR3 is 13 amino acids long. V lost 9 bases to trimming and J lost 4 bases; unmatched junction nucleotides: 5. Drawing the rest from reference TRBV19 and TRBJ1-1, the complete variable domain is DGGITQSPKYLFRKEGQNVTLSCEQNLNHDAMYWYRQDPGQGLRLIYYSQIVNDFQKGDIAEGYSVSREKKESFPLTVTSAQKNPTAFYLCASSGQGSTEAFFGQGTRLTVV.

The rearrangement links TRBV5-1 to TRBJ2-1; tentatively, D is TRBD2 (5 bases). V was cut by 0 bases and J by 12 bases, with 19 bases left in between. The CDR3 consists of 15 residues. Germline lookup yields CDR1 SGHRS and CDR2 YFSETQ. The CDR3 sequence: CASSLAGVEGMGQFF. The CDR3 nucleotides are TGCGCCAGCAGCTTGGCAGGAGTAGAGGGTATGGGGCAGTTCTTC.

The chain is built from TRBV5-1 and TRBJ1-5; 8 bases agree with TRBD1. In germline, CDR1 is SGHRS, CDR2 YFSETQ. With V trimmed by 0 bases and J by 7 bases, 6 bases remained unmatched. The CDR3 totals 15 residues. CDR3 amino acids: CASSLGTGQEQPQHF. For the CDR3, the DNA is TGCGCCAGCAGCTTGGGGACAGGGCAGGAGCAGCCCCAGCATTTT.

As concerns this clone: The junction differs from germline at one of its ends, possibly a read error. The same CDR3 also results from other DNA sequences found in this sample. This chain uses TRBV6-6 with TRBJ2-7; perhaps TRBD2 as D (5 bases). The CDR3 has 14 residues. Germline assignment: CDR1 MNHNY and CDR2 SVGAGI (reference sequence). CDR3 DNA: TGCGCCAGCAGTTACGGTTACGGGATTTACGAGCAGTACTTC. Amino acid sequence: CASSYGYGIYEQYF.

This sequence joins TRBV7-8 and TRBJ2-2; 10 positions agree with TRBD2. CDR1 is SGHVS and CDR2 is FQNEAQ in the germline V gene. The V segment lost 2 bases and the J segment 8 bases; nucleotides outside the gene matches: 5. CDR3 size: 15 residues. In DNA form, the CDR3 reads TGTGCCAGCAGCTTAAGGACTAGCGGAAAGGGGGAGCTGTTTTTT. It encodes CASSLRTSGKGELFF.

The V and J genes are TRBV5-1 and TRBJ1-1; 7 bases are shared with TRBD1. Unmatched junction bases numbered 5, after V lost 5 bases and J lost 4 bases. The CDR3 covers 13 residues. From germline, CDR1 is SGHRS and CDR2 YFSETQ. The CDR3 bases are TGCGCCAGCAGGCTAACAGGGGTCACTGAAGCTTTCTTT. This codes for CASRLTGVTEAFF.

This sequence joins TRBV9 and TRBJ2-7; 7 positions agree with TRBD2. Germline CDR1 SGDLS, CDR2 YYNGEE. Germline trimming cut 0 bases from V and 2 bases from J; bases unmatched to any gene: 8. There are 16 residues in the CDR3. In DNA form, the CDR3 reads TGTGCCAGCAGCGTAGGCGCCGGGGGGTTGGCCTACGAGCAGTACTTC. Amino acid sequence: CASSVGAGGLAYEQYF.